This T cell receptor (beta chain) is from a study of T-cell memory formation after mild COVID-19. Whole-study context: Among the donors, TCR clusters were largely specific to each donor. Study results and caveats: That cross-reactive memory joined was suggested by some responding clones appearing in pre-infection memory.

TCRalpha and TCRbeta libraries used 5'RACE with constant-segment primers and UMIs. TCRdb ran MiXCR on the 5' RACE reads and lists one entry per CDR3 protein. The data show 410,000 or so distinct CDR3 sequences, with 23% seen just once and roughly 13% held by the top ten. CDR1 is SQVTM, CDR2 ANQGSEA, per germline. V shed 1 base and J 8 bases; nucleotides not matched to a gene: 7. The CDR3 spans 13 residues. For this clonotype: What it binds is not known.

The sequenced material came from PBMCs or a T cell subset sorted from them (not recorded which). This chain joins TRBV29-1 and TRBJ1-2, with 7 bases matching TRBD1. The sequence was obtained from an adult woman who had mild COVID-19 (a few samples of this study predate the infection). Cell type and time point are not known. In nucleotides, the CDR3 is TGCAGCGTTGAAGTAGGGGGCGAAAGGGGCTACACCTTC. Its protein product is CSVEVGGERGYTF.